At least ten counts were recorded for the clone carrying this T cell receptor (beta chain). This entry is derived from a study of early T cells in non-severe SARS-CoV-2 infection. On the study more broadly: Sequencing of unsorted whole blood was done on bulk RNA, leaving chains unpaired.

The V gene lost 7 bases and the J gene lost 4 bases, with 11 bases spanning the gap. The germline V gene has CDR1 MDHEN and CDR2 SYDVKM. This CDR3 spans 13 amino acids. As part of library construction, unique molecular identifiers were attached to individual cDNA molecules. Via MiXCR, TCRdb re-called the 5' RACE reads, giving one row per CDR3 protein. The sample comprises tens of thousands of distinct CDR3 sequences, 10% to 12% of which are singletons, and approximately 12% rests with the top ten. The J gene is TRBJ2-1, the V gene TRBV28; D may be TRBD1 (6 bases). The sequencing here drew on whole blood, taken at baseline. This TCR derives from an adult who was a healthcare worker with PCR-confirmed SARS-CoV-2 infection or an uninfected control (not recorded which). CDR3 in amino acids: CASNGQFYNEQFF. The CDR3 region has the DNA TGTGCCAGCAACGGACAGTTTTACAATGAGCAGTTCTTC.